The present T cell receptor beta chain was sequenced within a study of cytomegalovirus exposure and HLA in healthy donors. Findings and caveats of the study: No immune exposure information besides CMV serostatus was available. The HLA-A and HLA-B alleles of most subjects were reportedly predicted accurately from TCR beta sequences.

PCR amplification relied on 60 Vbeta primers (plus 13 Jbeta primers). Authors' methods: Some 80 million unique TCR beta chains, roughly 10 million shared, were counted in a later analysis. TCRdb's table, derived via immunoSEQ multiplex PCR, lists solely in-frame clones and lacks some. That table furnishes V, J and clone size, whereas the DNA furnished D and trimming. The sample carries over 150,000 clones, about four fifths recorded once. Worth noting for this clone: Antigen: not known.

The J segment lost 8 bases and the V segment lost 0 bases, leaving 4 bases of the junction unmatched. There are 15 residues in the CDR3. Germline lookup yields CDR1 LNHNV and CDR2 YYDKDF (reference sequence). The sequence derives from a man aged 25-40 years in good health and CMV-seropositive. The chain carries TRBV15 and TRBJ2-5; 12 nucleotides agree with TRBD1. Sequencing was performed on PBMCs. The DNA for the CDR3 is TGTGCCACCAGCAGAGAGGGACAGGGGGCGTTAACCCAGTACTTC. Protein sequence: CATSREGQGALTQYF.